This T cell receptor beta chain stems from a study of blood T cell repertoires in COVID-19. Across the whole study: Whether acute or convalescent, the COVID-19 samples came from the United States, Italy and Spain. T cells, B-cell-depleted T cells, or PBMCs supplied cDNA or gDNA.

This CDR3 comprises 15 residues. The germline CDR1 and CDR2 sequences are MNHEY and SMNVEV (reference sequence). Trimming cost V 1 base and J 4 bases, with 14 bases left between them. Original handling: How many nucleated cells were present was estimated from reference gene primer amplification. Using immunoSEQ multiplex PCR, the repertoire was profiled, and TCRdb retains in-frame clones only, with some absent. V, J and clone size derive from that table, while D and trimming were established from the DNA sequence. The data show approximately 500,000 clones, over 75% seen once. The source of this sequence is a human donor in a cohort sampled during active COVID-19. The J gene is TRBJ2-7, the V gene TRBV27, with a possible D match to TRBD2 (6 bases). Sequenced material: peripheral blood. This chain's CDR3 is CASSLLGTEPYEQYF. The CDR3 coding sequence is TGTGCCAGCAGTTTATTAGGGACTGAACCTTACGAGCAGTACTTC.